This TCR beta chain comes out of a study of T cell responses to AZD1222 COVID-19 vaccine. With regard to this clone: Its antigen is not known.

Overall study results and limits: Sampling that yielded the repertoires occurred only after the peak T cell response. Targets within unmutated variant regions were reportedly found for nearly half of spike-specific TCRs. Donors, mostly white British, included more females; clonal diversity was possibly underestimated.

Some second doses came at about 4 weeks and others at about 12 weeks; these were pooled. Sequenced by immunoSEQ multiplex PCR; TCRdb stores in-frame clones only, minus some. The sample holds 89,000 or so clones, about 90% seen once. With 4 bases removed from V and 2 bases from J, the gap between germline ends came to 10 bases. The CDR3 runs 14 residues. The germline V gene has CDR1 SGHRS and CDR2 YFSETQ. This material consisted of peripheral blood, taken 28 days after the second AZD1222 dose. The chain combines TRBV5-1 with TRBJ1-3, with D tentatively TRBD1 (6 bases). The clonotype comes from an adult who received the AZD1222 COVID-19 vaccine. For the CDR3, the DNA is TGCGCCAGCAGCCCGGGACAAACTGGAAACACCATATATTTT. This translates into CASSPGQTGNTIYF.